Below are 20 T cell receptor beta chains sequenced from a single sample in a study of CD8+CD57+ T cells in acquired aplastic anemia. The patients chosen for sequencing had shown expansion of CD8+CD57+ cells (detected by flow cytometry). Genomic DNA was employed as the template in profiling TCR beta VDJ and CDR3. TCRdb re-analysed the reads in MiXCR, keeping a single row per CDR3 protein. The profile shows about 150,000 distinct CDR3 sequences, around 52% of them singletons. Sequenced material: sorted CD4+, CD8+, or CD8+CD57+ T cells (not recorded which) from PBMCs. The receptors come from a human donor with aplastic anemia.

This clonotype was seen a few times. In nucleotides, the CDR3 is TGTGCCAGCAGCGACACACAGGGTTACGAGCAGTACTTC. It yields the protein CASSDTQGYEQYF. This chain joins TRBV7-9 and TRBJ2-7, with D possibly matching TRBD1 (6 bases). Trimming pared 5 bases from V and 4 bases from J, leaving 12 bases between. This CDR3 is built from 13 residues. CDR1 SEHNR and CDR2 FQNEAQ come from the germline V gene (reference sequence).

This clonotype was found many times. The V call is TRBV25-1, the J call TRBJ1-3; D might be TRBD1 (5 bases). Trimming shortened V by 4 bases and J by 2 bases, and 27 bases separated the two germline ends. Germline CDR1 and CDR2: MGHDK and SYGVNS. The CDR3 loop spans 20 amino acids. CDR3 sequence reads: CASSGRPPEDRQNTGNTIYF. CDR3 coding DNA: TGTGCCAGCAGTGGCCGCCCTCCAGAGGATCGACAGAATACTGGAAACACCATATATTTT. Looking up the rest from reference TRBV25-1 and TRBJ1-3 gives the full variable domain: EADIYQTPRYLVIGTGKKITLECSQTMGHDKMYWYQQDPGMELHLIHYSYGVNSTEKGDLSSESTVSRIRTEHFPLTLESARPSHTSQYLCASSGRPPEDRQNTGNTIYFGEGSWLTVV.

The rearrangement links TRBV19 to TRBJ1-6; 7 positions match TRBD1. CDR1 is LNHDA and CDR2 is SQIVND in the germline V gene (reference sequence). The CDR3 covers 14 residues. V dropped 6 bases and J dropped 4; count of bases not matched to a gene: 3. The CDR3: CASRWDSYNSPLHF. DNA for the CDR3: TGTGCCAGTAGATGGGACAGTTATAATTCACCCCTCCACTTT. Together with reference TRBV19 and TRBJ1-6, the CDR3 gives the full variable domain: DGGITQSPKYLFRKEGQNVTLSCEQNLNHDAMYWYRQDPGQGLRLIYYSQIVNDFQKGDIAEGYSVSREKKESFPLTVTSAQKNPTAFYLCASRWDSYNSPLHFGNGTRLTVT.

The gene calls are TRBV10-3 and TRBJ2-5; TRBD2 might be the D (6 bases). From germline, CDR1 is ENHRY and CDR2 SYGVKD. Trimming removed 6 bases from V and 1 base from J, with 9 bases in between. This CDR3 spans 13 amino acids. CDR3 loop: CAIREGTQETQYF. The CDR3 DNA follows: TGTGCCATCAGGGAGGGAACCCAAGAGACCCAGTACTTC.

V gene TRBV29-1 combines with J gene TRBJ1-2, with 7 nucleotides matching TRBD1. Germline V gives CDR1 SQVTM, CDR2 ANQGSEA. The CDR3 spans 15 residues. J lost 3 bases, V lost 6 bases, and 13 bases had no gene match. CDR3 coding DNA: TGCAGCGTGGTACCCTTACAGGGGAGGGACTATGGCTACACCTTC. It encodes CSVVPLQGRDYGYTF. Combining the CDR3 with reference TRBV29-1 and TRBJ1-2 gives the whole variable domain SAVISQKPSRDICQRGTSLTIQCQVDSQVTMMFWYRQQPGQSLTLIATANQGSEATYESGFVIDKFPISRPNLTFSTLTVSNMSPEDSSIYLCSVVPLQGRDYGYTFGSGTRLTVV.

Many counts were recorded for this clonotype. The chain recombines TRBV5-1 with TRBJ2-7; TRBD1 might be the D (6 bases). Trimming removed 4 bases from V and 2 bases from J, with 10 bases in between. This CDR3 comprises 13 residues. CDR1 and CDR2 (germline): SGHRS, YFSETQ. The CDR3, as DNA: TGCGCCAGCAGCCCGGACAGTCCCTACGAGCAGTACTTC. It is translated as CASSPDSPYEQYF.

This clonotype was detected a few times. The chain uses TRBV15 and TRBJ2-2; D tentatively reads TRBD1 or TRBD2 (5 bases each). V lost 8 bases and J 2 bases, leaving 12 bases between the germline ends. Germline V lookup: CDR1 LNHNV, CDR2 YYDKDF (reference sequence). The CDR3 sequence is 14 residues long. The CDR3 sequence is CATEGQVNTGELFF. Written as DNA, the CDR3 is TGTGCCACCGAGGGGCAGGTTAACACCGGGGAGCTGTTTTTT.

This clonotype was detected many times. The chain employs TRBV7-9 and TRBJ1-4; unclear D gene. Trimming took off 4 bases at V and 6 bases at J, with 6 bases between the two ends. In germline, CDR1 is SEHNR, CDR2 FQNEAQ (reference sequence). The length of the CDR3 is 12 residues. In DNA form, the CDR3 reads TGTGCCAGCAGCTCGACGGATGAAAAACTGTTTTTT. Translating it yields CASSSTDEKLFF.

The chain uses TRBV19 and TRBJ2-5; D is uncertain. V was shortened by 4 bases and J by 2 bases, with 8 bases between the two germline ends. The CDR3 is 13 amino acids. Germline V lookup: CDR1 LNHDA, CDR2 SQIVND (reference sequence). The CDR3 sequence: CASSSTEQETQYF. The CDR3 DNA is TGTGCCAGTAGTAGTACAGAACAAGAGACCCAGTACTTC.

The chain has TRBV7-9 and TRBJ2-7; D gene ambiguous. The CDR3 length is 12 residues. Trimming removed 9 bases from V and 4 bases from J, with 13 bases in between. Per the germline V gene, CDR1 is SEHNR and CDR2 is FQNEAQ (reference sequence). Written as DNA, the CDR3 is TGTGCCAGTTCACGAGAGGCGTACGAGCAGTACTTC. This translates into CASSREAYEQYF.

At least ten counts were recorded for this clonotype. The rearrangement joins TRBV14 to TRBJ2-3; TRBD2 agrees at 8 bases. CDR1 and CDR2 from the germline V gene are SGHDN and FVKESK. V was clipped by 1 base and J by 0 bases; unmatched bases: 6. The CDR3 runs to 17 residues. CDR3 coding DNA: TGTGCCAGCAGCCAAGTTGGGTCTAGCGGGAGCACAGATACGCAGTATTTT. Residues: CASSQVGSSGSTDTQYF.

Worth noting for this clonotype: A much more abundant neighbour one base away suggests this may be a read error. V and J are TRBV5-1 and TRBJ1-2; D is possibly TRBD1 (6 bases). Germline lookup yields CDR1 SGHRS and CDR2 YFSETQ. The CDR3 spans 15 residues. This chain's CDR3 is CASSLFGPGGLSLLF. Here the CDR3 DNA reads TGCGCCAGCAGCTTGTTTGGCCCGGGGGGCCTATCCCTTTTGTTC.

This clonotype was found many times. This rearrangement joins TRBV15 to TRBJ1-5; TRBD1 is a possible D gene (5 bases). The V end was cut by 0 bases, the J end by 6 bases, with 15 bases between. CDR1 is LNHNV and CDR2 is YYDKDF in the germline V gene (reference sequence). There are 16 residues in the CDR3. CDR3 loop: CATSRDSQGRGQPQHF. CDR3 DNA: TGTGCCACCAGCAGAGATTCGCAGGGTCGGGGTCAGCCCCAGCATTTT.

At least ten counts were recorded for this clonotype. This chain connects TRBV7-9 to TRBJ1-2; possible D gene TRBD1, 6 bases. Germline V gene sequence: CDR1 SEHNR, CDR2 FQNEAQ (reference sequence). CDR3 length: 14 residues. The V end was cut by 2 bases, the J end by 4 bases, with 11 bases between. CDR3 amino acids: CASSLSGTTYGYTF. CDR3 sequence (DNA): TGTGCCAGCAGCTTATCGGGGACAACCTATGGCTACACCTTC.

V is TRBV10-1 and J is TRBJ1-3; weak D call: TRBD1 (6 bases). The CDR3 length is 14 residues. Germline CDR1 and CDR2: WNHNN and SYGVQD (reference sequence). V shed 6 bases and J shed 0 bases, with 9 bases lying between them. The CDR3 loop is CASRDRGSGNTIYF. As DNA, the CDR3 is TGCGCCAGCAGGGACAGAGGCTCTGGAAACACCATATATTTT.

This clonotype was recorded many times. The genes are TRBV2 and TRBJ1-1; TRBD1 aligns across 7 bases. From germline, CDR1 is SNHLY and CDR2 FYNNEI. V was clipped by 10 bases and J by 2 bases; unmatched bases: 10. This CDR3 has 14 residues. CDR3 bases: TGTGCCACGAATCCGCGGACAGGCAACACTGAAGCTTTCTTT. Protein: CATNPRTGNTEAFF.

Ten or more counts support this clonotype. The chain couples TRBV24-1 to TRBJ2-1, with TRBD1 as a possible D gene (6 bases). The CDR3 extends over 14 amino acids. Germline assignment: CDR1 KGHDR and CDR2 SFDVKD. V was trimmed by 4 bases and J by 8 bases, leaving 14 bases between them. CDR3 sequence: CATSDLPQGHEQFF. CDR3 DNA: TGTGCCACCAGTGACCTACCACAGGGCCATGAGCAGTTCTTC.

The chain carries TRBV25-1 and TRBJ1-1; 7 nucleotides match TRBD1. Germline V gives CDR1 MGHDK, CDR2 SYGVNS. The CDR3 runs to 13 residues. Trimming removed 8 bases from V and 6 bases from J; junction bases left unmatched: 9. DNA of the CDR3: TGTGCCAGCGGAATGACAGGGCGACCTGAAGCTTTCTTT. It codes for CASGMTGRPEAFF.

A single count supports this clonotype. The chain carries TRBV2 and TRBJ2-3, with D perhaps matching TRBD1 (6 bases). V was shortened by 8 bases and J by 3 bases, with 12 bases between the two germline ends. The V gene's germline CDR1 is SNHLY and CDR2 FYNNEI. This CDR3 is built from 13 residues. The CDR3 is CASSGTTTDTQYF. DNA for the CDR3: TGTGCCAGCTCCGGGACAACGACAGATACGCAGTATTTT.

This clonotype has a handful of counts. The rearrangement uses TRBV12-5 and TRBJ2-7; 7 nucleotides agree with TRBD1. Per the germline V gene, CDR1 is LGHNT and CDR2 is FRNRAP. V lost 0 bases to trimming and J lost 0 bases; unmatched junction nucleotides: 8. There are 17 residues in the CDR3. The CDR3 loop is CASGLVVREGASYEQYF. The CDR3 nucleotides read TGTGCTAGTGGTTTGGTAGTGAGAGAGGGGGCCTCCTACGAGCAGTACTTC.